Shown below are 26 T cell receptor beta chains from a single sample sequenced in a study of blood T cell repertoires in COVID-19. Profiling relied on immunoSEQ multiplex PCR, and the TCRdb table lists in-frame clones only, not all of them. Counted here are fewer than 200,000 clones, about 80% occurring once; the ten biggest clones make up around 7.8%. Source material: peripheral blood. The origin of the receptors is a woman aged 55-69 years with COVID-19, enrolled during active disease.

The V call is TRBV30, the J call TRBJ2-1; TRBD1 is a possible D gene (6 bases). V shed 0 bases and J shed 9 bases, with 24 bases lying between them. There are 17 residues in the CDR3. The germline gives CDR1 GTSNPN, CDR2 SVGIG (reference sequence). Here the CDR3 reads CAWSVEWADRPWGEQFF. CDR3 coding DNA: TGTGCCTGGAGTGTAGAGTGGGCCGACAGGCCTTGGGGTGAGCAGTTCTTC.

This clone appeared many times. The chain is built from TRBV6-6 and TRBJ1-2; 7 nucleotides line up with TRBD1. Germline CDR1 MNHNY, CDR2 SVGAGI (reference sequence). V was clipped by 8 bases and J by 2 bases; unmatched bases: 8. The CDR3 loop spans 14 amino acids. The CDR3 DNA is TGTGCCAGCCATTGGGGGACAGAGAACTATGGCTACACCTTC. This gives the protein CASHWGTENYGYTF.

This clone appeared once. The chain has TRBV7-2 and TRBJ2-3; 13 nucleotides match TRBD2. V lost 1 base, J lost 8 bases, and 9 bases stayed unmatched. Germline values: CDR1 SGHTA, CDR2 FQGNSA. The CDR3 has 17 residues. The CDR3 spells CASSLGLAGGRGGTQYF. The CDR3 nucleotides are TGTGCCAGCAGCTTAGGACTAGCGGGGGGCCGCGGTGGTACGCAGTATTTT.

The chain recombines TRBV7-3 with TRBJ2-3, with 8 bases that match TRBD2. With 1 base clipped from V and 3 bases from J, the junction kept 0 bases outside the gene matches. The germline V gene has CDR1 SGHTA and CDR2 FQGTGA. The CDR3 consists of 14 residues. The CDR3 is CASSLSGGTDTQYF. The CDR3 nucleotides are TGTGCCAGCAGCTTAAGCGGGGGGACAGATACGCAGTATTTT.

This rearrangement joins TRBV4-2 to TRBJ1-1; 9 nucleotides agree with TRBD1. With V trimmed by 4 bases and J by 0 bases, 15 bases remained unmatched. The length of the CDR3 is 19 residues. Germline loops: CDR1 LGHNA, CDR2 YNFKEQ. The CDR3 nucleotides are TGTGCCAGCAGCCTACGAACCCCGGGACAGGGTAACCTGAACACTGAAGCTTTCTTT. It translates to CASSLRTPGQGNLNTEAFF.

V usage is TRBV6-1 and J usage is TRBJ1-3; no clear D. The germline V gene encodes CDR1 MNHNS and CDR2 SASEGT. V was clipped by 2 bases and J by 0 bases, with 5 bases between them. The CDR3 extends over 14 amino acids. The CDR3 spells CASSELGSGNTIYF. The CDR3 DNA follows: TGTGCCAGCAGTGAACTAGGCTCTGGAAACACCATATATTTT.

This chain joins TRBV7-8 and TRBJ1-6; TRBD1 matches at 7 bases. The CDR3 is 12 residues long. Per the germline V gene, CDR1 is SGHVS and CDR2 is FQNEAQ. V shed 11 bases, J shed 6 bases, and the junction held 4 bases outside the gene matches. The CDR3 protein is CASGTVNSPLHF. The DNA for the CDR3 is TGTGCCTCCGGGACAGTTAATTCACCCCTCCACTTT.

The chain recombines TRBV7-8 with TRBJ2-1, with D perhaps matching TRBD2 (6 bases). Germline V gene sequence: CDR1 SGHVS, CDR2 FQNEAQ. The ends were cut back, 4 bases at V and 0 bases at J, with 13 bases in the middle. CDR3 length: 16 residues. CDR3 nucleotides: TGTGCCAGCAGCTCCCCGGCGGGGAGCTCCTACAATGAGCAGTTCTTC. Protein product: CASSSPAGSSYNEQFF.

The V gene is TRBV30, the J gene TRBJ2-7; 7 bases are shared with TRBD1. Germline trimming cut 1 base from V and 2 bases from J; bases unmatched to any gene: 2. The CDR3 runs to 13 residues. Germline loops: CDR1 GTSNPN, CDR2 SVGIG (reference sequence). The CDR3 loop reads CAWSAGGAYEQYF. CDR3 nucleotide sequence: TGTGCCTGGAGTGCAGGGGGAGCCTACGAGCAGTACTTC.

The chain joins TRBV6-6 to TRBJ2-1; weak D call: TRBD1 (6 bases). Germline values: CDR1 MNHNY, CDR2 SVGAGI (reference sequence). CDR3 length equals 16 residues. Trimming took 2 bases from V and 2 from J, leaving 13 bases between them. CDR3 nucleotides: TGTGCCAGCAGTTACCAGGCAGGGGTGACCTACAATGAGCAGTTCTTC. Residues: CASSYQAGVTYNEQFF.

The chain carries TRBV6-6 and TRBJ2-7; the D gene is possibly TRBD1 (6 bases). The CDR3 totals 12 residues. The V gene's germline CDR1 is MNHNY and CDR2 SVGAGI (reference sequence). The germline V and J ends were trimmed by 7 bases and 5 bases, with 12 bases remaining between them. The CDR3 nucleotides are TGTGCCAGCAATATAGACAGGCACGAGCAGTACTTC. Translated: CASNIDRHEQYF.

V gene TRBV5-4 combines with J gene TRBJ2-4; a weak D match, TRBD2 (6 bases). In germline, CDR1 is SGHNT, CDR2 YYREEE (reference sequence). Trimming removed 2 bases at V and 0 bases at J, with 12 bases between. The CDR3 totals 16 residues. CDR3 in amino acids: CASSLRRDLAKNIQYF. The CDR3 DNA sequence: TGTGCCAGCAGCTTAAGGAGGGATCTAGCCAAAAACATTCAGTACTTC.

CDR3 loop: CASSNDRDPYNEQFF. CDR3 sequence (DNA): TGTGCCAGCAGTAACGACAGGGACCCCTACAATGAGCAGTTCTTC. This chain connects TRBV6-5 to TRBJ2-1; TRBD1 aligns across 7 bases. In germline, CDR1 is MNHEY, CDR2 SVGAGI. CDR3 length equals 15 residues. Germline trimming cut 5 bases from V and 2 bases from J; bases unmatched to any gene: 6.

This sequence joins TRBV5-1 and TRBJ1-1; no reliable D call. Germline values: CDR1 SGHRS, CDR2 YFSETQ. The CDR3 totals 13 residues. The V gene lost 8 bases and the J gene lost 0 bases, with 11 bases spanning the gap. For the CDR3, the DNA is TGCGCCAGTATTCGGGAGATGAACACTGAAGCTTTCTTT. This codes for CASIREMNTEAFF.

The rearrangement joins TRBV19 to TRBJ2-5, with D maybe TRBD2 (6 bases). CDR1 is LNHDA, CDR2 SQIVND, per germline (reference sequence). Trimming took 4 bases from V and 6 from J, leaving 15 bases between them. CDR3 length equals 14 residues. DNA for the CDR3: TGTGCCAGTAGTACGGGCGGGATCGGGCAGACCCAGTACTTC. Amino acids: CASSTGGIGQTQYF.

The rearrangement joins TRBV3-1 (or the pseudogene TRBV3-2) to TRBJ2-1; 10 positions agree with TRBD2. V gave up 1 base and J gave up 1 base; unmatched junction bases: 10. The CDR3 covers 19 residues. The germline gives CDR1 LGHDT, CDR2 YNNKEL (reference sequence). The CDR3 DNA sequence: TGTGCCAGCAGCCAAGTCTACAGCGGGGGGGCCGGATCCTACAATGAGCAGTTCTTC. Encoded protein: CASSQVYSGGAGSYNEQFF.

The chain uses TRBV6-4 and TRBJ1-2; 11 bases line up with TRBD1. This CDR3 has 14 amino acids. J gave up 10 bases and V 3 bases, and 7 bases lay outside the gene matches. From germline, CDR1 is MRHNA and CDR2 SNTAGT. CDR3 DNA sequence: TGTGCCAGCAGTGAAACCGGGACAGGGGGTGTCTACACCTTC. Translated, it gives CASSETGTGGVYTF.

This rearrangement joins TRBV29-1 to TRBJ2-7; 8 bases are a match to TRBD1. The CDR3 is made up of 13 amino acids. V lost 4 bases to trimming and J lost 5 bases; unmatched junction nucleotides: 7. Germline V gene sequence: CDR1 SQVTM, CDR2 ANQGSEA. CDR3 coding DNA: TGCAGCGTTGTTGGGCAGGGGGCCGACGAGCAGTACTTC. This encodes CSVVGQGADEQYF.

V and J are TRBV19 and TRBJ1-5; D not certain. The CDR3 has 16 amino acids. V was pared by 6 bases and J by 4 bases, with 19 bases between. Germline-derived CDR1 and CDR2 are LNHDA and SQIVND (reference sequence). CDR3 nucleotides: TGTGCCAGTAGCCTGCGGCGGGAAACGGTTAATCAGCCCCAGCATTTT. Protein: CASSLRRETVNQPQHF.

The V and J genes are TRBV9 and TRBJ2-5; 8 nucleotides align to TRBD2. CDR3 length: 16 residues. Germline CDR1 is SGDLS and CDR2 is YYNGEE. The J segment lost 5 bases and the V segment lost 0 bases, leaving 9 bases of the junction unmatched. The DNA of the CDR3 is TGTGCCAGCAGCGTAGACCCGTACGGGGGGGAGGAGACCCAGTACTTC. Its protein product is CASSVDPYGGEETQYF.

This clone has just a few counts. This chain links TRBV18 with TRBJ2-5; 11 bases agree with TRBD2. The junction had 9 bases not matched to a gene; V was cut back by 4 bases and J by 2 bases. Germline values: CDR1 KGHSH, CDR2 LQKENI. The CDR3 runs to 17 residues. This chain's CDR3 is CASSLRRLAGKQETQYF. In nucleotides, the CDR3 is TGTGCCAGCTCACTACGTCGACTAGCGGGGAAACAAGAGACCCAGTACTTC.

The genes are TRBV7-2 and TRBJ1-2; D is perhaps TRBD1 (6 bases). Germline V gene lookup returns CDR1 SGHTA and CDR2 FQGNSA. CDR3 size: 13 residues. The V end lost 5 bases, the J end lost 2 bases, and 9 bases lay between the germline ends. For the CDR3, the DNA is TGTGCCAGCAGCACCGACAGGAACTATGGCTACACCTTC. It specifies CASSTDRNYGYTF.

The chain joins TRBV12-5 to TRBJ2-1; D is uncertain. Germline CDR1 and CDR2: LGHNT and FRNRAP. This CDR3 has 11 amino acids. V lost 7 bases to trimming and J lost 10 bases, with 11 bases between them. The CDR3, as DNA: TGTGCTAGTGCCCAATTCGGGGAGCAGTTCTTC. Protein: CASAQFGEQFF.

The chain joins TRBV6-5 to TRBJ1-2; D is perhaps TRBD1 (5 bases). Trimming pared 6 bases from V and 8 bases from J, leaving 13 bases between. Per germline, CDR1 MNHEY and CDR2 SVGAGI. The CDR3 is 12 amino acids. CDR3 sequence reads: CASRPRDLGYTF. CDR3 sequence (DNA): TGTGCCAGCAGACCCAGGGATTTGGGCTACACCTTC.

V is TRBV28 and J is TRBJ2-5, with 10 bases lining up with TRBD2. Unmatched junction bases numbered 8, after V lost 5 bases and J lost 5 bases. The CDR3 loop spans 15 amino acids. CDR1 and CDR2 (germline): MDHEN, SYDVKM. The CDR3 DNA sequence: TGTGCCAGCAGTGCACAGCGGGGGGGCGGTGAGACCCAGTACTTC. It yields the protein CASSAQRGGGETQYF.

The sample holds a few counts of this clone. This rearrangement joins TRBV9 to TRBJ1-4; maybe TRBD1 (6 bases). V was pared by 0 bases and J by 8 bases, with 11 bases between. The CDR3 runs 14 residues. Germline CDR1 and CDR2: SGDLS and YYNGEE. DNA for the CDR3: TGTGCCAGCAGCGTAGGACAGGAACCCGAAAAACTGTTTTTT. Its translation is CASSVGQEPEKLFF.